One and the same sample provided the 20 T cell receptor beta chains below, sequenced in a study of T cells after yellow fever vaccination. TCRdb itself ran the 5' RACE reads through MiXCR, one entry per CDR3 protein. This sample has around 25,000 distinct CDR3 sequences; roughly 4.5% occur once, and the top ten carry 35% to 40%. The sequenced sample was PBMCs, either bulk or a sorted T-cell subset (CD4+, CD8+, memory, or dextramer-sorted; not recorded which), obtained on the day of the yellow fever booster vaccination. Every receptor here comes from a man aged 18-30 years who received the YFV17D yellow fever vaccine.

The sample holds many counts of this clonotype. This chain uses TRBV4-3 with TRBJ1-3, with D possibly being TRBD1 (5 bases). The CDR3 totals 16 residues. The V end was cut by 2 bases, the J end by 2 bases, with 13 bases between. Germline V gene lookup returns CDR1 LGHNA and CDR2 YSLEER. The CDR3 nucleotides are TGCGCCAGCAGCCAATCAAGGGGCCAAGCTGGAAACACCATATATTTT. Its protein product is CASSQSRGQAGNTIYF.

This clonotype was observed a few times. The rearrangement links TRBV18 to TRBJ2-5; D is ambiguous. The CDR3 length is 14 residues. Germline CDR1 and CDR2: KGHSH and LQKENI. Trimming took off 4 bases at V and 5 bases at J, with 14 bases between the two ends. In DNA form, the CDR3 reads TGTGCCAGCTCACAGGCTTCCGATCGGGAGACCCAGTACTTC. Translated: CASSQASDRETQYF.

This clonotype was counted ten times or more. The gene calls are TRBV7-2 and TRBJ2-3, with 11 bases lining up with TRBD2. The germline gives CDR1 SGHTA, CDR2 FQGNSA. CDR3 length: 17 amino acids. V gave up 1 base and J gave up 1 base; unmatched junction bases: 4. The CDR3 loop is CASSLGVSGGGTDTQYF. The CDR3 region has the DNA TGTGCCAGCAGCTTAGGTGTTAGCGGGGGGGGCACAGATACGCAGTATTTT.

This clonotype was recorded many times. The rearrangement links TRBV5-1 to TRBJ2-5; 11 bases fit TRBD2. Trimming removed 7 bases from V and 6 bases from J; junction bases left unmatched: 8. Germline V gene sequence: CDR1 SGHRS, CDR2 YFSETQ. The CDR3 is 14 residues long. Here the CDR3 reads CASGPLAGDQTQYF. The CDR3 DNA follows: TGCGCCAGCGGGCCACTAGCGGGGGACCAGACCCAGTACTTC.

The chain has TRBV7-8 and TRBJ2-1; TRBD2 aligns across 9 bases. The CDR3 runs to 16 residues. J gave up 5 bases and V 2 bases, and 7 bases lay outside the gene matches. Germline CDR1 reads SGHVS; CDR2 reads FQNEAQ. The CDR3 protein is CASSLPASGVNNEQFF. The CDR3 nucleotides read TGTGCCAGCAGCTTACCGGCTAGCGGGGTCAACAATGAGCAGTTCTTC.

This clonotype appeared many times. The CDR3 here is CASSPDGSRIEAFF. DNA of the CDR3: TGTGCCAGCAGCCCCGACGGATCCCGGATTGAAGCTTTCTTT. J is TRBJ1-1 and V is TRBV5-4; D gene uncertain. With 4 bases removed from V and 7 bases from J, the gap between germline ends came to 17 bases. Germline V gene sequence: CDR1 SGHNT, CDR2 YYREEE (reference sequence). This CDR3 spans 14 amino acids.

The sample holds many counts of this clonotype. This CDR3 is CASSLFETRNTEAFF. In DNA form, the CDR3 reads TGTGCCAGCAGCTTATTCGAGACGAGGAACACTGAAGCTTTCTTT. The J gene is TRBJ1-1, the V gene TRBV7-6, with D unresolved. CDR3 length equals 15 residues. Per the germline V gene, CDR1 is SGHVS and CDR2 is FNYEAQ. Trimming removed 2 bases from V and 1 base from J, with 11 bases in between.

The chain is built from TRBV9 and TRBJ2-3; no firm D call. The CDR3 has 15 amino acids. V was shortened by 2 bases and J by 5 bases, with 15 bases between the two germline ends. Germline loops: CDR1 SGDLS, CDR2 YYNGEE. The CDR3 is CASSVGPQGGDTQYF. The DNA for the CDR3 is TGTGCCAGCAGCGTCGGGCCCCAAGGCGGAGATACGCAGTATTTT.

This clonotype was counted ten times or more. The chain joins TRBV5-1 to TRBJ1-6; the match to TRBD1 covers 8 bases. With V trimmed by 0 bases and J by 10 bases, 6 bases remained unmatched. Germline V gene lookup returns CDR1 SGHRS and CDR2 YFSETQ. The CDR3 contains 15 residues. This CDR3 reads CASSLAGQGRSPLHF. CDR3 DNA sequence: TGCGCCAGCAGCTTGGCCGGACAGGGTCGATCACCCCTCCACTTT.

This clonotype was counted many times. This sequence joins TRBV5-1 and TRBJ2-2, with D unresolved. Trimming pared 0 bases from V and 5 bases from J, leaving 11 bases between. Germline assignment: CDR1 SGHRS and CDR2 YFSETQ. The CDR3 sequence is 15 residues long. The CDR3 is CASSLDQAGTGELFF. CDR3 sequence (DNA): TGCGCCAGCAGCTTGGATCAAGCTGGGACCGGGGAGCTGTTTTTT.

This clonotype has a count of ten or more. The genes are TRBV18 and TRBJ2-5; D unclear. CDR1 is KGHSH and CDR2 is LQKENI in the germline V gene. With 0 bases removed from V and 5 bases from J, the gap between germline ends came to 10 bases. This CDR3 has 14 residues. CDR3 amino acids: CASSPPGFRETQYF. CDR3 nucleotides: TGTGCCAGCTCACCACCGGGGTTTCGGGAGACCCAGTACTTC.

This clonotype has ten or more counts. The DNA for the CDR3 is TGTGCCAGCAGTTACTCGTGGGGGGGCCAAGAGACCCAGTACTTC. As protein: CASSYSWGGQETQYF. The rearrangement uses TRBV6-5 and TRBJ2-5; 7 nucleotides match TRBD2. The V segment lost 0 bases and the J segment 1 base; nucleotides outside the gene matches: 2. Germline CDR1 is MNHEY and CDR2 is SVGAGI. The length of the CDR3 is 15 residues.

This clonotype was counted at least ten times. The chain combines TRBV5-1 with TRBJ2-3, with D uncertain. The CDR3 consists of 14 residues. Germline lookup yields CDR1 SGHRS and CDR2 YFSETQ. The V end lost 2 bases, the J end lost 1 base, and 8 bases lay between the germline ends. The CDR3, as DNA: TGCGCCAGCAGCTTAGACTCAGGCACAGATACGCAGTATTTT. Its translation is CASSLDSGTDTQYF.

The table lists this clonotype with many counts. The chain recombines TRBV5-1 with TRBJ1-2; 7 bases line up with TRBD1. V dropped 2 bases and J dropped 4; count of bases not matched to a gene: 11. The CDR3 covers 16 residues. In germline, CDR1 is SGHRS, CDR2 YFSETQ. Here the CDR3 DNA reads TGCGCCAGCAGCTTCGTCCAGGGGGAAAGACGCTATGGCTACACCTTC. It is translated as CASSFVQGERRYGYTF. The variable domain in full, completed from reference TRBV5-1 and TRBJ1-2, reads KAGVTQTPRYLIKTRGQQVTLSCSPISGHRSVSWYQQTPGQGLQFLFEYFSETQRNKGNFPGRFSGRQFSNSRSEMNVSTLELGDSALYLCASSFVQGERRYGYTFGSGTRLTVV.

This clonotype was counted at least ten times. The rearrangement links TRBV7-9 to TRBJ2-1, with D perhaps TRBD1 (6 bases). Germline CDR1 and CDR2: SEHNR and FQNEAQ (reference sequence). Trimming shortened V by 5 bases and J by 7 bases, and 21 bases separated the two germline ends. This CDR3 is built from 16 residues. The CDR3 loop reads CASSISWDTRRNEQFF. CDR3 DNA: TGTGCCAGCAGCATCTCCTGGGACACCCGTCGAAATGAGCAGTTCTTC.

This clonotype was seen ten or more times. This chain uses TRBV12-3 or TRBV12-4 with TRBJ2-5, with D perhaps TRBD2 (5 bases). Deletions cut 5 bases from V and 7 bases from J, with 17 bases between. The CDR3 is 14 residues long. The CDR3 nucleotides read TGTGCCAGCAGTCCGACGGAGAGGAGCGGGACCCAGTACTTC. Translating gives CASSPTERSGTQYF.

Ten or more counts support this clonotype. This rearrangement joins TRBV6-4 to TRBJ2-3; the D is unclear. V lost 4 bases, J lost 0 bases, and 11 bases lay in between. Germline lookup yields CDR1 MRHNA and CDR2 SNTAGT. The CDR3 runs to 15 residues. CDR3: CASSAHSASTDTQYF. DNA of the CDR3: TGTGCCAGCAGTGCTCACTCCGCGAGCACAGATACGCAGTATTTT.

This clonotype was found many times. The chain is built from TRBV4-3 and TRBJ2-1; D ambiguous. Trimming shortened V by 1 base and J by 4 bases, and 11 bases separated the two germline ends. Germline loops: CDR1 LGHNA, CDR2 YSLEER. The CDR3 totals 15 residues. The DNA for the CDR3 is TGCGCCAGCAGCCAAGGGCAGGACCTTTACAATGAGCAGTTCTTC. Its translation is CASSQGQDLYNEQFF.

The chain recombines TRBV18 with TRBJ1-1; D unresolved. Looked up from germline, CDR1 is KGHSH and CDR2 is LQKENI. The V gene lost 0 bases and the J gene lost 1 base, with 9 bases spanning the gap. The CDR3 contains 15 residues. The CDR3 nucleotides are TGTGCCAGCTCACCACCGTCGGGCGGGAACACTGAAGCTTTCTTT. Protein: CASSPPSGGNTEAFF.

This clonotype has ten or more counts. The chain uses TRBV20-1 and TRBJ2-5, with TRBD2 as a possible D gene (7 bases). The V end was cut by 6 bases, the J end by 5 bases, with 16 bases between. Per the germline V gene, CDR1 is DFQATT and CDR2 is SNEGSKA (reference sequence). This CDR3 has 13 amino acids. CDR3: CSAGRGARETQYF. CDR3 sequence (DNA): TGCAGTGCCGGACGGGGGGCGCGGGAGACCCAGTACTTC.